This T cell receptor (beta chain) was identified in a study of cytomegalovirus exposure and HLA in healthy donors. A word on this clone: The target antigen is unknown.

CDR3 length: 16 amino acids. V lost 5 bases and J lost 2, with 21 bases in between. CDR1 and CDR2 from the germline V gene are SQVTM and ANQGSEA. Study-level points and caveats: A later analysis, which compared TCR beta chains of equal frequency, found the HLA-associated ones more clonally expanded. In a later analysis, a missense DCLRE1C variant was linked to TCR beta V- and J-gene trimming.

A multiplex PCR was run with 60 Vbeta primers and 13 Jbeta primers. The assay was immunoSEQ multiplex PCR, and TCRdb's table has in-frame clones only and misses some. The sample shows 200,000 or so clones, about 90% of them seen only once. This receptor was identified in a girl under three years old in good health and CMV-seronegative. The chain has TRBV29-1 and TRBJ1-2; D ambiguous. Sequencing was carried out using PBMCs. CDR3 loop: CSVHRPGIEGNYGYTF. CDR3 nucleotide sequence: TGCAGCGTTCATCGGCCGGGGATCGAAGGGAACTATGGCTACACCTTC.